This T cell receptor (beta chain) was recorded in a study of T cells in Graves' hyperthyroidism and ophthalmopathy. TCR beta CDR3 region amplification was performed from RNA transcripts. Using the HTBI primer set, a first-round RT-PCR was run on the TCR CDR3. TCRdb re-called the multiplex PCR reads through MiXCR, storing one row per CDR3 protein. The table lists 600,000 or so distinct CDR3 sequences, roughly 15% of them singletons. Per germline, CDR1 SGHNT and CDR2 YENEEA. The CDR3 is 14 amino acids. V lost 10 bases and J lost 0; bases outside the gene matches: 5. This clonotype was seen many times. The V and J genes are TRBV11-3 and TRBJ2-1; TRBD2 matches at 8 bases. The material sequenced was blood. This sequence was found in a woman between 45 and 60 years old with Graves' ophthalmopathy. The CDR3 protein is CATQAGVSYNEQFF. CDR3 coding DNA: TGTGCCACTCAAGCGGGAGTCTCCTACAATGAGCAGTTCTTC. Full variable domain (outside the CDR3, taken from reference TRBV11-3 and TRBJ2-1): EAGVVQSPRYKIIEKKQPVAFWCNPISGHNTLYWYLQNLGQGPELLIRYENEEAVDDSQLPKDRFSAERLKGVDSTLKIQPAELGDSAVYLCATQAGVSYNEQFFGPGTRLTVL.